This T cell receptor (beta chain) was identified during a study of T-cell reconstitution after alpha-beta-depleted transplantation in children. Study-level results: Surviving recipient T cells and thymic progenitors produced the high day-60 TCRbeta diversity seen in some patients.

Unique molecular identifiers were built into the TCRbeta library. TCRdb reanalysed the PCR reads using MiXCR and keeps one entry per CDR3 protein. The repertoire holds 500,000 to 750,000 distinct CDR3 sequences, with 10% to 15% as singletons. Only a few counts were recorded for this clonotype. The antigen is not known. CDR1 and CDR2 (germline): SGHRS, YFSETQ. Trimming at V came to 0 bases and at J to 5 bases, leaving 3 bases not matched to a gene. The CDR3 totals 16 residues. This specimen was PBMCs, mostly from graft donor cells, taken 360 days after TCRalphabeta/CD19-depleted stem cell transplant. The origin of this receptor is a male patient under 18 who had a stem cell transplant for acute myeloid leukemia, so the T cells may come from the graft donor. V gene TRBV5-1 combines with J gene TRBJ2-2, with 11 bases lining up with TRBD2. The CDR3, as DNA: TGCGCCAGCAGCTTGGGGACTAGCGGGCCTACCGGGGAGCTGTTTTTT. Its translation: CASSLGTSGPTGELFF.